This T cell receptor beta chain was obtained from a study of blood T cell repertoires in COVID-19. As for the study in general: Samples came from the United States, Italy and Spain, spanning acute and convalescent COVID-19. Nucleic acid was either cDNA or gDNA, and it came from T cells, B-cell-depleted T cells, or PBMCs.

This clone was seen only once. After removal of 4 bases from V and 6 bases from J, the junction contained 8 bases not matched to a gene. The CDR3 is made up of 16 amino acids. Germline V gene sequence: CDR1 SGHTA, CDR2 FQGNSA. In the source study's methods: Amplification of reference gene primers was used by the study to estimate nucleated cell counts. Using immunoSEQ multiplex PCR, the repertoire was profiled, and TCRdb retains in-frame clones only, with some absent. V and J calls and clone size follow that table, whereas D and trimming were derived from the DNA. The sample shows approximately 60,000 clones, about 90% of them seen only once.

The sequencing sample was made of peripheral blood. The sequence came from a man between 60 and 70 years old with active or convalescent COVID-19. The rearrangement joins TRBV7-2 to TRBJ2-2; 10 bases fit TRBD2. Here the CDR3 reads CASSSAGLATPGELFF. DNA of the CDR3: TGTGCCAGCAGCTCGGCGGGACTAGCGACCCCCGGGGAGCTGTTTTTT.